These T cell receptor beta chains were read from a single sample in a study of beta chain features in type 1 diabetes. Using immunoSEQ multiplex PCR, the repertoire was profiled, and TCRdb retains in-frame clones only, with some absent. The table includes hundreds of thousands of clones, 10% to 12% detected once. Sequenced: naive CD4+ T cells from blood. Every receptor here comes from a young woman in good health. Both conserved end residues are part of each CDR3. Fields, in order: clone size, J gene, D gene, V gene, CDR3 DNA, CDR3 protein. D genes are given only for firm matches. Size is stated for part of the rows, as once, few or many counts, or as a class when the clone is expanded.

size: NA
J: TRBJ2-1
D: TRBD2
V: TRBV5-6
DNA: TGTGCCAGCAGCTCGAGGACTAGTCCCCCTTACAATGAGCAGTTCTTC
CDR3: CASSSRTSPPYNEQFF

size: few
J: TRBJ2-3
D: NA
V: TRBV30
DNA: TGTGCCTGGAGTGTAGGGGACGACTTAGGGGATACGCAGTATTTT
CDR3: CAWSVGDDLGDTQYF

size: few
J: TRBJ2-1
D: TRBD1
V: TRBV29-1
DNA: TGCAGCGTTCAAAGGGACAGGGCATACAATGAGCAGTTCTTC
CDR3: CSVQRDRAYNEQFF

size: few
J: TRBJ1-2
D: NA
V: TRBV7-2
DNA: TGTGCCAGCAGCTTAGATCAAAGGCAGCTCTATGGCTACACCTTC
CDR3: CASSLDQRQLYGYTF

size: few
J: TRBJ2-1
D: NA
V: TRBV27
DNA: TGTGCCAGCAGTTTAACAGGATCCTACAATGAGCAGTTCTTC
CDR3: CASSLTGSYNEQFF

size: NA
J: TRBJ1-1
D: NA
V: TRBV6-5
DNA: TGTGCCAGCAGTTACGTTTCTTCGTTCAGTGAAGCTTTCTTT
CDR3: CASSYVSSFSEAFF

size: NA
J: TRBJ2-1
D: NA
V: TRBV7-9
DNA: TGTGCCAGCAGCTTAAGCCTAGGTGAGCAGTTCTTC
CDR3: CASSLSLGEQFF

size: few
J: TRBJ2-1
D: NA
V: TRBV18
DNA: TGTGCCAGCTCGGACACTAGTGGGGCCAATGAGCAGTTCTTC
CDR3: CASSDTSGANEQFF

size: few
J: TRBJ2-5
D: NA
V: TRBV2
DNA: TGTGCCAGCAGTGGGTCGGGTTACGAGACCCAGTACTTC
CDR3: CASSGSGYETQYF

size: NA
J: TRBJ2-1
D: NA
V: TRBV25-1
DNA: TGTGCCAGCAGGGGGCTATACAATGAGCAGTTCTTC
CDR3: CASRGLYNEQFF

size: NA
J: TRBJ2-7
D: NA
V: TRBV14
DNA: TGTGCCAGCAGCCAAGGAGGCCGGACCTACGAGCAGTACTTC
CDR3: CASSQGGRTYEQYF

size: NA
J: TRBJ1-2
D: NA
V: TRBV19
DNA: TGTGCCAGTAGTATACGGATTAACTATGGCTACACCTTC
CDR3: CASSIRINYGYTF

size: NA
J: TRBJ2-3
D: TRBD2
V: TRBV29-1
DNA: TGCAGCTGTCTAGCGGGAGGAGGTACAGATACGCAGTATTTT
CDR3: CSCLAGGGTDTQYF

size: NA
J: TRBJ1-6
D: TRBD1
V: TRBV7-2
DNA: TGTGCCAGCACACCGGACAGGATTAATTCACCCCTCCACTTT
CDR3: CASTPDRINSPLHF

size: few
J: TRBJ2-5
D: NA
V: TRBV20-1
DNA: TGCAGTGCTAGCCCAAAAGAGACCCAGTACTTC
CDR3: CSASPKETQYF

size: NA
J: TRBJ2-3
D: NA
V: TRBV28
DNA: TGTGCCAGCAGCATTCTCACAGATACGCAGTATTTT
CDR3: CASSILTDTQYF

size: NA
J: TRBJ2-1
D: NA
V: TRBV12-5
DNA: TGTGCTAGTGGTCCGTCCCAGACAGTTTACAATGAGCAGTTCTTC
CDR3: CASGPSQTVYNEQFF

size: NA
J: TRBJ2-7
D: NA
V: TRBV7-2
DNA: TGTGCCAGCAGCTTAGGATCAGGGCCCATCTCCTACGAGCAGTACTTC
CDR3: CASSLGSGPISYEQYF

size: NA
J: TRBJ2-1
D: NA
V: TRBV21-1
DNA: TGTGCCAGCAGCTACGAGGGAATGCAGGCGGGAATCTACAATGAGCAGTTCTTC
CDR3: CASSYEGMQAGIYNEQFF

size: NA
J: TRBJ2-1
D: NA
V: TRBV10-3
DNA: TGTGCCGCCAGTCCGGACTTCTACAATGAGCAGTTCTTC
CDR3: CAASPDFYNEQFF

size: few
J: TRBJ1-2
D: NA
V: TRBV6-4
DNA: TGTGCCAGCAGTGACTCAGGGTATGGCTACACCTTC
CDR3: CASSDSGYGYTF

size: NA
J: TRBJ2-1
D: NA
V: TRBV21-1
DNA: TGTGCCAGCAGCAAAGAAACCCTCCGAGCTTACAATGAGCAGTTCTTC
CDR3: CASSKETLRAYNEQFF

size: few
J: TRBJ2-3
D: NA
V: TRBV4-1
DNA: TGCGCCAGCAGCGGAAGCAGAGATACGCAGTATTTT
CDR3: CASSGSRDTQYF

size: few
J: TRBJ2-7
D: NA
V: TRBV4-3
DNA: TGCGCCAGCAGCGGCGGGATGACCTACGAGCAGTACTTC
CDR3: CASSGGMTYEQYF

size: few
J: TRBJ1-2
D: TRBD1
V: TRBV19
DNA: TGTGCCAGTAGTCCATTCCGGGACAGCTATGGCTACACCTTC
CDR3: CASSPFRDSYGYTF

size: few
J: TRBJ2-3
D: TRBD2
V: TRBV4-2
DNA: TGTGCCAGCAGCCAAGCGCGAGGGACTAGCGGGAGTTCTGAGTATTTT
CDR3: CASSQARGTSGSSEYF

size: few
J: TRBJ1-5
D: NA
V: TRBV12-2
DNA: TGTGCAAGTCGCTTAGTGGGTGTTCGGAATCAGCCCCAGCATTTT
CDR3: CASRLVGVRNQPQHF

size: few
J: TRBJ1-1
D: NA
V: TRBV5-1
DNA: TGCGCCAGCAGCTTGGCCCAGACCCACTCTGAAGCTTTCTTT
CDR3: CASSLAQTHSEAFF

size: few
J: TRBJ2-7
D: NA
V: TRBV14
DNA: TGTGCCAGCAGCCAAGATCTAGGGCTCTACGAGCAGTACTTC
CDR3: CASSQDLGLYEQYF

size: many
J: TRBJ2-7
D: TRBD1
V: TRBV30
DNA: TGTGCCTGGAGTACCGGGACAGGGGGCCCGTACGAGCAGTACTTC
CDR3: CAWSTGTGGPYEQYF

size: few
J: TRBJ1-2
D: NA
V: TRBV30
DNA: TGTGCCTGGACTCCGCAAGGGGGGCGCATAAACTATGGCTACACCTTC
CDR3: CAWTPQGGRINYGYTF

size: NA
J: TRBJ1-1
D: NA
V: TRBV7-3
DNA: TGTGCCAGCAGCTTTTGGGGGAACACTGAAGCTTTCTTT
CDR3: CASSFWGNTEAFF

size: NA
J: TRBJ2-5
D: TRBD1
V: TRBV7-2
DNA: TGTGCCAGCAGCGCTGACAGGGGGGAGACCCAGTACTTC
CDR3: CASSADRGETQYF

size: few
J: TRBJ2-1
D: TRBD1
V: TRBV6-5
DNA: TGTGCCAGCAGTTACGATACAGGGGTACACAATGAGCAGTTCTTC
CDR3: CASSYDTGVHNEQFF

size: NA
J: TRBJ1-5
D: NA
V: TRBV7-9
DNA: TGTGCCAGCAGCTTAGTCGCTGGGAGGACCGCTAGCAATCAGCCCCAGCATTTT
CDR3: CASSLVAGRTASNQPQHF

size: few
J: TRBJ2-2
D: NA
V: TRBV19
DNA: TGTGCCAGTAGTAAGCAGGGCTTGAGGGCCGGGGAGCTGTTTTTT
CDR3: CASSKQGLRAGELFF

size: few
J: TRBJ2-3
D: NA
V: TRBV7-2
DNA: TGTGCCAGCAGCTTATACAAGGATACGCAGTATTTT
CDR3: CASSLYKDTQYF

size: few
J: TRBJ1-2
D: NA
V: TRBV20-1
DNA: TGCAGTGCTCGAAAGCCTTATGGCTACACCTTC
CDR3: CSARKPYGYTF

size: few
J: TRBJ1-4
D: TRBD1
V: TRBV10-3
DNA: TGTGCCATCAGAACGGGACAGGGCGAAAAACTGTTTTTT
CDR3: CAIRTGQGEKLFF

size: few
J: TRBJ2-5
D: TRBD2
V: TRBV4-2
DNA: TGTGCCAGCAGCCAAGATGTCGGGAGGTTTGAAGAGACCCAGTACTTC
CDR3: CASSQDVGRFEETQYF

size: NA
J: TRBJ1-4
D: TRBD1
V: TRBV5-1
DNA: TGCGCCAGCAGCTTTCGACAGGGGGCGGAAAAACTGTTTTTT
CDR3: CASSFRQGAEKLFF

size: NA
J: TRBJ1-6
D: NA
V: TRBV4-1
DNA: TGCGCCAGCAGCCAACCGCGGGAGGGCCTCCGAAATTCACCCCTCCACTTT
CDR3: CASSQPREGLRNSPLHF

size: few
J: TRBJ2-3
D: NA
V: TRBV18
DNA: TGTGCCAGCTCATCCTCTTCCGGGGGAAGGGATACGCAGTATTTT
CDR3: CASSSSSGGRDTQYF

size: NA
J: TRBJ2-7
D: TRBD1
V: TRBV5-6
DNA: TGTGCCAGCAGCTTGGAGGGACAGGGGGACGAGCAGTACTTC
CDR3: CASSLEGQGDEQYF

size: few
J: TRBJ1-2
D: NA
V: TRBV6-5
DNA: TGTGCCAGCAGTTACTCGTTCGTAAGGAATGGCTACACCTTC
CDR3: CASSYSFVRNGYTF

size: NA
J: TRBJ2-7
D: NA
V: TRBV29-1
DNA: TGCAGCGTTGTGCAGGACTCCTACGAGCAGTACTTC
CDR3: CSVVQDSYEQYF

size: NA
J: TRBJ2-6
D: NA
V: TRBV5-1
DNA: TGCGCCAGCAGCTTGGAAGGGTCTGGGGCCAACGTCCTGACTTTC
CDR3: CASSLEGSGANVLTF

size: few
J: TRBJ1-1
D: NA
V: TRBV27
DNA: TGTGCCAGCAGCAAAAGGGGACCCATGAACACTGAAGCTTTCTTT
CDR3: CASSKRGPMNTEAFF

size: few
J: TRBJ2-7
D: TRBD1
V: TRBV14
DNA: TGTGCCAGCAGCCAAGAACGGACAGGCGAATACGAGCAGTACTTC
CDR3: CASSQERTGEYEQYF

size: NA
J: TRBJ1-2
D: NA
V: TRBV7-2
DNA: TGTGCCAGCAGCCCCTCGAATTACTATGGCTACACCTTC
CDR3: CASSPSNYYGYTF

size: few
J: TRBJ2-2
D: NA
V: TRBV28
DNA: TGTGCCAGCGTACAGGGGAACACCGGGGAGCTGTTTTTT
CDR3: CASVQGNTGELFF

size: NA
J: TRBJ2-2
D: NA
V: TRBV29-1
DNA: TGCAGCGGCGACAGTAGGGAGCTGTTTTTT
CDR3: CSGDSRELFF

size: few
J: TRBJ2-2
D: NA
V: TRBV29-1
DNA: TGCAGCGTTAAACAGGGTAGGGCCGGGGAGCTGTTTTTT
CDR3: CSVKQGRAGELFF